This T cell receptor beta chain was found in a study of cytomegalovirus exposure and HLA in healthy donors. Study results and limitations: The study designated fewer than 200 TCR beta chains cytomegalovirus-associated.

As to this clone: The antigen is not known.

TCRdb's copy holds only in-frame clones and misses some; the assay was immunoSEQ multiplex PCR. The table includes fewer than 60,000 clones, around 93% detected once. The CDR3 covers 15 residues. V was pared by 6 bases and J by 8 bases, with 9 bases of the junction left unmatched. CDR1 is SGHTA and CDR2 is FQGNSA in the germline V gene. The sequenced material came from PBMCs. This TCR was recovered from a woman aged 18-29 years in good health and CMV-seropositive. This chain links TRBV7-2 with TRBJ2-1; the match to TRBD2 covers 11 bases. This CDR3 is CASSPTSGGIDEQFF. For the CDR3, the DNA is TGTGCCAGCAGTCCCACTAGCGGGGGCATCGATGAGCAGTTCTTC.